The clone carrying this TCR beta chain rates as medium-sized. This sample was taken from a study of CDR3 diversity in severe acne. TCRdb called the PCR reads again in MiXCR, with one record for every CDR3 protein. The data show about 84,000 distinct CDR3 sequences, over 40% seen once. Sequencing was carried out using blood. The sequence was collected from a male donor in good health, without acne.

CDR3 in amino acids: CSARATGEQVGNQPQHF. CDR3 nucleotide sequence: TGCAGTGCTAGAGCTACAGGGGAGCAGGTTGGCAATCAGCCCCAGCATTTT. The chain combines TRBV20-1 with TRBJ1-5; 7 nucleotides align to TRBD1. The CDR3 has 17 amino acids. CDR1 and CDR2 (germline): DFQATT, SNEGSKA (reference sequence). With V trimmed by 1 base and J by 2 bases, 11 bases remained unmatched.